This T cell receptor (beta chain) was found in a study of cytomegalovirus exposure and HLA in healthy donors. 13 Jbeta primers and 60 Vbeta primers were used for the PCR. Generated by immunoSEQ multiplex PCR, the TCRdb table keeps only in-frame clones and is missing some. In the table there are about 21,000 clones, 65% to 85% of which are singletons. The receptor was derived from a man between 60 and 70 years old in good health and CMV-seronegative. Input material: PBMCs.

The DNA for the CDR3 is TGTGCCAGCGGCCTCTCTGGGGGCCGCGTCTACGAGCAGTACTTC. Its translation is CASGLSGGRVYEQYF. V usage is TRBV28 and J usage is TRBJ2-7; TRBD1 is a possible D gene (6 bases). This CDR3 contains 15 residues. Germline loops: CDR1 MDHEN, CDR2 SYDVKM. With 8 bases removed from V and 3 bases from J, the gap between germline ends came to 20 bases.